The 16 T cell receptor beta chains below all came from one sample that was sequenced in a study of cytomegalovirus exposure and HLA in healthy donors. Researchers ran the PCR with 60 Vbeta and 13 Jbeta primers. The data were produced by immunoSEQ multiplex PCR, yet TCRdb's version contains in-frame clones alone and is incomplete. The table has around 110,000 clones, around 62% seen once. Sequencing input: PBMCs. These receptors were collected from a woman between 35 and 50 years old in good health and CMV-seropositive.

The gene calls are TRBV5-8 and TRBJ2-7; 10 positions match TRBD1. The germline gives CDR1 SGHTS, CDR2 YDEGEE. V gave up 2 bases and J gave up 6 bases; unmatched junction bases: 8. CDR3 size: 15 residues. CDR3 protein: CASSFPGTGVFEQYF. The CDR3 DNA follows: TGTGCCAGCAGCTTTCCCGGGACAGGGGTTTTCGAGCAGTACTTC.

This clone came up a few times. The rearrangement joins TRBV7-9 to TRBJ1-2; D unclear. CDR1 and CDR2 (germline): SEHNR, FQNEAQ (reference sequence). Trimming removed 4 bases at V and 8 bases at J, with 14 bases between. The CDR3 is 13 residues long. The chain's CDR3 is CASSSYQEEGYTF. Here the CDR3 DNA reads TGTGCCAGCAGCTCCTACCAGGAGGAAGGCTACACCTTC.

The CDR3 reads CASSILLTSDNEQFF. The CDR3 DNA follows: TGTGCCAGCAGCATCCTACTGACTAGCGACAATGAGCAGTTCTTC. J is TRBJ2-1 and V is TRBV6-5; 8 bases fit TRBD2. The V gene's germline CDR1 is MNHEY and CDR2 SVGAGI. V dropped 6 bases and J dropped 5; count of bases not matched to a gene: 9. The CDR3 covers 15 residues.

The chain joins TRBV4-1 to TRBJ2-2, with 10 bases lining up with TRBD2. The CDR3 runs 17 residues. Germline V CDR1 and CDR2: MGHRA, YSYEKL. Losses at the gene ends were 1 base for V and 6 bases for J; bases not matched to a gene: 8. This chain's CDR3 is CASSQASGSSRPGELFF. CDR3 nucleotide sequence: TGCGCCAGCAGCCAAGCTAGCGGGAGTTCCCGGCCCGGGGAGCTGTTTTTT.

The gene calls are TRBV6-6 and TRBJ2-3; a possible D gene is TRBD1 (6 bases). This CDR3 has 12 amino acids. The ends were cut back, 6 bases at V and 6 bases at J, with 10 bases in the middle. Germline loops: CDR1 MNHNY, CDR2 SVGAGI (reference sequence). CDR3: CASSLTGDTQYF. In nucleotides, the CDR3 is TGTGCCAGCAGCCTCACAGGGGATACGCAGTATTTT.

A remark on this clone: Other DNA sequences of this sample code for an identical CDR3. The V and J genes are TRBV7-2 and TRBJ2-3; possible D gene TRBD2, 5 bases. Trimming removed 5 bases at V and 3 bases at J, with 6 bases between. The germline gives CDR1 SGHTA, CDR2 FQGNSA. The CDR3 has 12 amino acids. Here the CDR3 DNA reads TGTGCCAGCAGCCGGGGTACAGATACGCAGTATTTT. Translation: CASSRGTDTQYF.

This clone has just a few counts. The chain links TRBV9 to TRBJ2-2; TRBD2 aligns across 8 bases. J was trimmed by 6 bases and V by 6 bases; bases with no gene match: 10. This CDR3 has 15 residues. Germline loops: CDR1 SGDLS, CDR2 YYNGEE. The CDR3 here is CASTPGGAWAGELFF. The CDR3 DNA is TGTGCCAGCACCCCGGGAGGGGCGTGGGCCGGGGAGCTGTTTTTT.

The chain joins TRBV4-3 to TRBJ2-1; perhaps TRBD2 as D (5 bases). Germline V gene data show CDR1 as LGHNA and CDR2 as YSLEER. This CDR3 has 15 amino acids. With 1 base removed from V and 7 bases from J, the gap between germline ends came to 14 bases. The CDR3 sequence: CASSQGAAERNEQFF. The CDR3 bases are TGCGCCAGCAGCCAAGGTGCAGCGGAACGAAATGAGCAGTTCTTC.

The chain uses TRBV27 and TRBJ1-2, with 7 bases fitting TRBD1. V dropped 6 bases and J dropped 4; count of bases not matched to a gene: 8. The CDR3 runs 14 residues. CDR1 and CDR2 from the germline V gene are MNHEY and SMNVEV (reference sequence). The CDR3 DNA follows: TGTGCCAGCAGGGGCACAGGGGAATTCTATGGCTACACCTTC. Residues: CASRGTGEFYGYTF.

CDR3 sequence reads: CSARGLADQYF. The CDR3 DNA sequence: TGCAGTGCTAGAGGACTAGCCGATCAGTACTTC. The chain couples TRBV20-1 to TRBJ2-4; 7 nucleotides align to TRBD2. This CDR3 comprises 11 residues. Germline CDR1 and CDR2: DFQATT and SNEGSKA (reference sequence). Trimming cost V 1 base and J 12 bases; bases outside gene matches: 3.

This clone was detected a few times. The CDR3 region is CASSPLQAGGTAGELFF. The CDR3 nucleotides read TGTGCCAGCAGCCCGCTTCAAGCGGGAGGGACGGCCGGGGAGCTGTTTTTT. The chain has TRBV7-2 and TRBJ2-2, with TRBD2 identical over 10 bases. This CDR3 is 17 amino acids long. Trimming cost V 5 bases and J 6 bases; bases outside gene matches: 12. Germline CDR1 is SGHTA and CDR2 is FQGNSA.

In its sample, this clone was seen a few times. V is TRBV7-9 and J is TRBJ1-5, with TRBD1 matching 9 bases. The CDR3 sequence is 15 residues long. The germline V gene encodes CDR1 SEHNR and CDR2 FQNEAQ (reference sequence). The junction had 11 bases not matched to a gene; V was cut back by 5 bases and J by 9 bases. CDR3 residues: CASSRGGTGKGPQHF. CDR3 nucleotide sequence: TGTGCCAGCAGCAGGGGGGGGACAGGGAAAGGGCCCCAGCATTTT.

This clone turned up a few times. The J gene is TRBJ1-1, the V gene TRBV11-2; perhaps TRBD1 as D (6 bases). Deletions cut 5 bases from V and 4 bases from J, with 11 bases between. Germline assignment: CDR1 SGHAT and CDR2 FQNNGV. The CDR3 spans 13 residues. CDR3 coding DNA: TGTGCCAGCAGCCAGGACAGCGGCACTGAAGCTTTCTTT. Its translation: CASSQDSGTEAFF.

The CDR3 nucleotides are TGCGCCAGCAGCCAATATGCAGGGAGGACCTCCTACGAGCAGTACTTC. This encodes CASSQYAGRTSYEQYF. This chain connects TRBV4-1 to TRBJ2-5; possibly TRBD2 for D (6 bases). The J call is in doubt because the DNA end fits TRBJ2-7 better. Germline CDR1 MGHRA, CDR2 YSYEKL. The CDR3 is made up of 16 amino acids.

The rearrangement links TRBV2 to TRBJ1-1; TRBD1 is a possible D gene (5 bases). Germline lookup yields CDR1 SNHLY and CDR2 FYNNEI. CDR3 length equals 13 residues. V was pared by 0 bases and J by 11 bases, with 13 bases between. CDR3 sequence reads: CASSEAGRVGAFF. The DNA of the CDR3 is TGTGCCAGCAGTGAAGCGGGCAGGGTAGGCGCTTTCTTT.

V gene TRBV6-5 combines with J gene TRBJ2-1; 11 nucleotides match TRBD2. There are 13 residues in the CDR3. Losses at the gene ends were 4 bases for V and 15 bases for J; bases not matched to a gene: 8. The germline V gene encodes CDR1 MNHEY and CDR2 SVGAGI. The CDR3 protein is CASSFGTSGPLFF. CDR3 in DNA: TGTGCCAGCAGTTTTGGGACTAGCGGTCCCCTGTTCTTC.